This T cell receptor (beta chain) appears in the sequencing data of a study of neurological immune-mediated disorders. Germline CDR1 SGHDT, CDR2 YYEEEE. V was clipped by 0 bases and J by 0 bases, with 8 bases between them. The CDR3 has 15 amino acids. By 5'RACE with 10-nucleotide random UMIs, the cDNA was made. Over 190 million TCR-beta sequences from 15-18 subjects came out of each sequencing run. TCRdb fed the 5' RACE reads into MiXCR, producing one record per CDR3 protein. The sample yields fewer than 35,000 distinct CDR3 sequences, 10% to 15% seen once. The time point here: longitudinal time-point 2. The unsorted libraries originated from 2 million PBMCs that had been stored at -80 C. This clonotype was recorded at least ten times. The antigen is unknown. Regarding the study as a whole: Healthy controls had more TCR clonal expansion than multiple sclerosis, which showed the least, whereas HTLV-1-associated myelopathy showed the most.

This clonotype was sampled from a woman between 40 and 50 years old in good health. This chain connects TRBV5-6 to TRBJ2-3; D is unresolved. The sequenced sample was PBMCs. The CDR3: CASSLGPSSTDTQYF. The CDR3 nucleotides are TGTGCCAGCAGCTTGGGGCCCAGTAGCACAGATACGCAGTATTTT.